The T cell receptor (beta chain) described here comes from a study of graft-versus-host responses after intestinal transplantation. Study background: Transplants were multivisceral, liver-intestinal, or isolated intestinal. The recipients all started with anti-thymocyte globulin induction and then took tacrolimus and steroids for about three years. The study, taken as a whole, reports: Graft-donor T cell macrochimerism coincided with high graft-versus-host to host-versus-graft clonal ratios in allografts. Recipient marrow showed GvH clones, some seen first in ileum or blood.

In the case of this clone: Its antigen remains unidentified.

The method was immunoSEQ multiplex PCR; TCRdb's version includes in-frame clones alone and lacks a portion of them. The sample has 90,000 to 120,000 clones, roughly 84% seen once; the top ten hold approximately 0.97%. V was pared by 4 bases and J by 5 bases, with 10 bases of the junction left unmatched. Germline values: CDR1 MNHNS, CDR2 SASEGT. The CDR3 runs to 17 residues. The chain employs TRBV6-1 and TRBJ1-4; 10 bases agree with TRBD1. This sample comprised unstimulated CD4+ T cells sorted from spleen or lymph node cells, obtained before intestinal transplant. The sequence came from a human donor who received an intestinal transplant. As DNA, the CDR3 is TGTGCCAGCAGTGGTTACCGGGACAGGGGACTAAATGAAAAACTGTTTTTT. Amino acids: CASSGYRDRGLNEKLFF.